The 28 T cell receptor beta chains below come from one sample, sequenced in a study of blood T cell repertoires in COVID-19. Produced via immunoSEQ multiplex PCR; TCRdb's table is partial and in-frame only. This table has about 250,000 clones, 85% to 90% appearing once. Sequencing was carried out using PBMCs or T cells enriched from blood (not recorded which). These receptors were taken from a middle-aged man who had recovered from COVID-19.

The sample holds a few counts of this clone. The chain links TRBV7-9 to TRBJ1-1, with 7 positions matching TRBD1. J gave up 6 bases and V 5 bases, and 9 bases lay outside the gene matches. The germline V gene encodes CDR1 SEHNR and CDR2 FQNEAQ (reference sequence). The CDR3 totals 14 residues. CDR3 DNA: TGTGCCAGCAGCCGGGACAGCGGGTCCGCTGAAGCTTTCTTT. Its translation: CASSRDSGSAEAFF.

This sequence joins TRBV14 and TRBJ2-3, with TRBD2 identical over 11 bases. The CDR3 has 15 residues. Trimming took 3 bases from V and 3 from J; bases not matched to a gene: 2. Germline V CDR1 and CDR2: SGHDN, FVKESK. CDR3 sequence reads: CASSHTSGGTDTQYF. The CDR3 DNA is TGTGCCAGCAGCCATACTAGCGGGGGAACAGATACGCAGTATTTT.

The CDR3 sequence is CASSHPQGEQEQFF. DNA for the CDR3: TGCGCCAGCAGCCATCCCCAGGGGGAGCAGGAGCAGTTCTTC. The chain combines TRBV5-1 with TRBJ2-1; 7 positions agree with TRBD1. The germline V gene has CDR1 SGHRS and CDR2 YFSETQ. After removal of 4 bases from V and 10 bases from J, the junction contained 11 bases not matched to a gene. This CDR3 comprises 14 residues.

The chain has TRBV12-1 and TRBJ2-5; the table calls TRBD1, which could not be checked here. TRBV12-1 is designated a pseudogene. This CDR3 comprises 17 residues. For the CDR3, the DNA is TGTGCCAGCAGCCCCCGCCGAGACAGTCATGGTCAAGAGACCCAGTACTTC. It translates to CASSPRRDSHGQETQYF.

The chain combines TRBV7-9 with TRBJ1-1; D gene ambiguous. Deletions cut 5 bases from V and 5 bases from J, with 9 bases between. The CDR3 has 12 amino acids. CDR1 is SEHNR, CDR2 FQNEAQ, per germline (reference sequence). CDR3 protein: CASSHGGTEAFF. The DNA for the CDR3 is TGTGCCAGCAGCCATGGAGGGACTGAAGCTTTCTTT.

About this clone itself: Other nucleotide sequences in the sample specify the same CDR3. This chain joins TRBV7-3 and TRBJ1-1; a possible D gene is TRBD1 (5 bases). V dropped 3 bases and J dropped 4 bases, with 9 bases sitting between them. The length of the CDR3 is 13 residues. CDR1 is SGHTA and CDR2 is FQGTGA in the germline V gene. As DNA, the CDR3 is TGTGCCAGCAGCTTGGGGGGTCCCACTGAAGCTTTCTTT. As protein: CASSLGGPTEAFF.

The chain couples TRBV11-2 to TRBJ2-7, with TRBD1 matching 7 bases. The CDR3 length is 14 residues. Germline-derived CDR1 and CDR2 are SGHAT and FQNNGV. V lost 4 bases, J lost 7 bases, and 10 bases stayed unmatched. The CDR3 loop reads CASSSTGSYWEQYF. In DNA form, the CDR3 reads TGTGCCAGCAGCTCGACAGGGTCTTATTGGGAGCAGTACTTC. Looking up the rest from reference TRBV11-2 and TRBJ2-7 gives the full variable domain: EAGVAQSPRYKIIEKRQSVAFWCNPISGHATLYWYQQILGQGPKLLIQFQNNGVVDDSQLPKDRFSAERLKGVDSTLKIQPAKLEDSAVYLCASSSTGSYWEQYFGPGTRLTVT.

The gene calls are TRBV2 and TRBJ1-5; tentative D call: TRBD1 (5 bases). Germline CDR1 SNHLY, CDR2 FYNNEI. CDR3 length: 17 residues. Trimming left V 5 bases short and J 0 bases short, with 17 bases between. CDR3 nucleotides: TGTGCCAGCAGTTTCTACCGCGTGACAGTTAGCAATCAGCCCCAGCATTTT. Residues: CASSFYRVTVSNQPQHF.

This clone is a singleton in its sample. CDR3 sequence: CASSELAGGNNEQFF. In nucleotides, the CDR3 is TGTGCCAGCAGTGAACTAGCGGGAGGGAACAATGAGCAGTTCTTC. This chain joins TRBV6-1 and TRBJ2-1; 12 positions match TRBD2. Germline V CDR1 and CDR2: MNHNS, SASEGT. This CDR3 region has 15 residues. V trimming: 2 bases; J trimming: 5 bases; junction bases outside the gene matches: 1.

This chain uses TRBV6-5 with TRBJ1-1; D uncertain. Per the germline V gene, CDR1 is MNHEY and CDR2 is SVGAGI. V was trimmed by 7 bases and J by 0 bases, leaving 12 bases between them. This CDR3 has 14 amino acids. This chain's CDR3 is CASNKQILNTEAFF. CDR3 sequence (DNA): TGTGCCAGCAATAAACAGATTTTGAACACTGAAGCTTTCTTT.

The genes are TRBV7-9 and TRBJ1-1; TRBD1 might be the D (6 bases). Germline V gene data show CDR1 as SEHNR and CDR2 as FQNEAQ (reference sequence). This CDR3 has 15 amino acids. V lost 1 base to trimming and J lost 3 bases, with 12 bases between them. The CDR3 loop reads CASSLGDIGDTEAFF. In DNA, the CDR3 is TGTGCCAGCAGCTTAGGGGACATTGGGGACACTGAAGCTTTCTTT.

The chain employs TRBV27 and TRBJ1-5, with D perhaps TRBD1 (6 bases). CDR1 is MNHEY, CDR2 SMNVEV, per germline (reference sequence). Between the trimmed V and J ends, which lost 0 bases and 12 bases, there was a span of 21 bases. The CDR3 sequence is 16 residues long. The CDR3 region is CASSLSYLPGVQDQHF. CDR3 bases: TGTGCCAGCAGTTTATCGTACCTCCCAGGGGTACAGGACCAGCATTTT.

The chain has TRBV30 and TRBJ1-3, with D uncertain. The CDR3 is 10 residues long. Trimming shortened V by 3 bases and J by 7 bases, and 4 bases separated the two germline ends. CDR1 GTSNPN and CDR2 SVGIG come from the germline V gene (reference sequence). CDR3 sequence (DNA): TGTGCCTGGAGCCGGAACACCATATATTTT. Amino acids: CAWSRNTIYF.

The chain employs TRBV19 and TRBJ1-1, with 9 positions matching TRBD1. Germline V gene sequence: CDR1 LNHDA, CDR2 SQIVND (reference sequence). J lost 4 bases, V lost 5 bases, and 5 bases had no gene match. The length of the CDR3 is 14 residues. The CDR3: CASSVQGASTEAFF. The CDR3 DNA reads as TGTGCCAGTAGTGTACAGGGGGCGAGCACTGAAGCTTTCTTT.

V gene TRBV28 combines with J gene TRBJ2-5; TRBD2 matches at 7 bases. Germline V lookup: CDR1 MDHEN, CDR2 SYDVKM. V lost 6 bases to trimming and J lost 5 bases; unmatched junction nucleotides: 9. The CDR3 totals 14 residues. CDR3 residues: CASSLSLGGETQYF. The CDR3, as DNA: TGTGCCAGCAGCCTGTCTCTGGGAGGGGAGACCCAGTACTTC.

The rearrangement joins TRBV5-6 to TRBJ1-5; D is uncertain. Germline-derived CDR1 and CDR2 are SGHDT and YYEEEE. With 0 bases removed from V and 2 bases from J, the gap between germline ends came to 12 bases. This CDR3 contains 16 residues. The CDR3 is CASSLALASGNQPQHF. The CDR3 DNA reads TGTGCCAGCAGCTTGGCCCTAGCCAGCGGCAATCAGCCCCAGCATTTT.

This clone has just one count. V gene TRBV9 combines with J gene TRBJ2-7; the match to TRBD1 covers 10 bases. Per the germline V gene, CDR1 is SGDLS and CDR2 is YYNGEE. There are 16 residues in the CDR3. After removal of 0 bases from V and 7 bases from J, the junction contained 10 bases not matched to a gene. The CDR3 region has the DNA TGTGCCAGCAGCGTAGAGAGGGGGACAGGGGTCGAGGAGCAGTACTTC. It encodes CASSVERGTGVEEQYF. The full variable domain, in which reference TRBV9 and TRBJ2-7 provide the parts outside the CDR3, is DSGVTQTPKHLITATGQRVTLRCSPRSGDLSVYWYQQSLDQGLQFLIQYYNGEERAKGNILERFSAQQFPDLHSELNLSSLELGDSALYFCASSVERGTGVEEQYFGPGTRLTVT.

This clone was counted a few times. J is TRBJ1-2 and V is TRBV7-8; 11 bases align to TRBD1. Losses at the gene ends were 4 bases for V and 5 bases for J; bases not matched to a gene: 6. The CDR3 has 15 residues. Germline-derived CDR1 and CDR2 are SGHVS and FQNEAQ. CDR3 bases: TGTGCCAGCAGCTGGACAGGGGGCCCTGGATATGGCTACACCTTC. Translated: CASSWTGGPGYGYTF.

J is TRBJ1-5 and V is TRBV30; 8 bases are a match to TRBD1. Germline V gives CDR1 GTSNPN, CDR2 SVGIG (reference sequence). Germline trimming cut 4 bases from V and 0 bases from J; bases unmatched to any gene: 8. This CDR3 is 16 amino acids long. The CDR3 region has the DNA TGTGCCTGGATCCCAAAGACAGGGGTTAGCAATCAGCCCCAGCATTTT. It specifies CAWIPKTGVSNQPQHF. Together with reference TRBV30 and TRBJ1-5, the CDR3 gives the full variable domain: SQTIHQWPATLVQPVGSPLSLECTVEGTSNPNLYWYRQAAGRGLQLLFYSVGIGQISSEVPQNLSASRPQDRQFILSSKKLLLSDSGFYLCAWIPKTGVSNQPQHFGDGTRLSIL.

This sequence joins TRBV19 and TRBJ1-1; D remains ambiguous. The CDR3 contains 15 residues. The V gene lost 0 bases and the J gene lost 1 base, with 9 bases spanning the gap. Germline-derived CDR1 and CDR2 are LNHDA and SQIVND (reference sequence). CDR3 loop: CASSIEGTWNTEAFF. The DNA for the CDR3 is TGTGCCAGTAGTATAGAGGGCACCTGGAACACTGAAGCTTTCTTT.

The chain couples TRBV30 to TRBJ1-3; D call uncertain. The CDR3 runs to 13 residues. With 0 bases removed from V and 2 bases from J, the gap between germline ends came to 5 bases. CDR1 GTSNPN and CDR2 SVGIG come from the germline V gene (reference sequence). The CDR3: CAWSVTTGNTIYF. The CDR3 nucleotides read TGTGCCTGGAGTGTAACAACTGGAAACACCATATATTTT.

In its sample, this clone was seen a few times. This chain links TRBV6-5 with TRBJ1-5; D ambiguous. Per the germline V gene, CDR1 is MNHEY and CDR2 is SVGAGI. The V end lost 5 bases, the J end lost 6 bases, and 17 bases lay between the germline ends. CDR3 length: 15 amino acids. The CDR3 region is CASSPLLGSIQPQHF. Written as DNA, the CDR3 is TGTGCCAGCAGTCCTCTGTTGGGCTCCATTCAGCCCCAGCATTTT.

The V and J genes are TRBV3-1 (or the pseudogene TRBV3-2) and TRBJ2-1; maybe TRBD2 (5 bases). Germline values: CDR1 LGHDT, CDR2 YNNKEL (reference sequence). There are 16 residues in the CDR3. The V gene lost 0 bases and the J gene lost 5 bases, with 14 bases spanning the gap. For the CDR3, the DNA is TGTGCCAGCAGCCAAGATCGAAGGACTTTCAACAATGAGCAGTTCTTC. This gives the protein CASSQDRRTFNNEQFF.

The chain employs TRBV7-9 and TRBJ2-3, with D tentatively TRBD1 (5 bases). This CDR3 region has 15 residues. V lost 3 bases and J lost 1, with 11 bases in between. CDR1 and CDR2 from the germline V gene are SEHNR and FQNEAQ (reference sequence). The CDR3 DNA reads as TGTGCCAGCAGCTTCGGATTAGGGGGCACAGATACGCAGTATTTT. Encoded protein: CASSFGLGGTDTQYF.

This clone was detected once. This chain uses TRBV27 with TRBJ1-4; D is undetermined. Germline V gives CDR1 MNHEY, CDR2 SMNVEV (reference sequence). V was trimmed by 0 bases and J by 4 bases, leaving 12 bases between them. CDR3 size: 16 residues. CDR3 loop: CASSLSSGYRNEKLFF. The CDR3 DNA sequence: TGTGCCAGCAGTTTATCGTCAGGTTATCGTAATGAAAAACTGTTTTTT.

J is TRBJ2-1 and V is TRBV19, with 9 bases lining up with TRBD2. J lost 3 bases, V lost 1 base, and 4 bases had no gene match. The CDR3 is made up of 16 amino acids. The V gene's germline CDR1 is LNHDA and CDR2 SQIVND (reference sequence). The CDR3 spells CASSIVAGVNYNEQFF. As DNA, the CDR3 is TGTGCCAGTAGTATAGTAGCGGGAGTAAACTACAATGAGCAGTTCTTC.

This rearrangement joins TRBV4-1 to TRBJ2-2; a possible D gene is TRBD2 (6 bases). The CDR3 is 16 amino acids. V shed 1 base and J shed 1 base, with 10 bases lying between them. Germline V gene sequence: CDR1 MGHRA, CDR2 YSYEKL. The CDR3 nucleotides read TGCGCCAGCAGCCAAGTCTCAGCGGGGAACACCGGGGAGCTGTTTTTT. This encodes CASSQVSAGNTGELFF.

V usage is TRBV4-1 and J usage is TRBJ2-1; tentative D call: TRBD2 (6 bases). Germline assignment: CDR1 MGHRA and CDR2 YSYEKL. The V and J ends lost 2 bases and 2 bases respectively, with 16 bases between them. The CDR3 covers 17 residues. The CDR3 reads CASSQLSISGAYNEQFF. In DNA form, the CDR3 reads TGCGCCAGCAGCCAATTATCCATTAGCGGTGCCTACAATGAGCAGTTCTTC.